These 15 T cell receptor beta chains originate from one sample sequenced in a study of blood T cell repertoires in COVID-19. Clones were sequenced by immunoSEQ multiplex PCR, and TCRdb holds only the in-frame ones, with some missing. Altogether approximately 170,000 clones are present, around 80% being singletons, with the ten largest covering about 19%. The sequencing input was peripheral blood. The receptors stem from a woman in her 70s who had recovered from COVID-19.

The chain carries TRBV11-2 and TRBJ1-1; 8 bases match TRBD1. J was trimmed by 7 bases and V by 2 bases; bases with no gene match: 15. CDR1 and CDR2 (germline): SGHAT, FQNNGV. CDR3 length: 17 residues. The CDR3 DNA is TGTGCCAGCAGCTTATTGGGCTCAGGGGGCCCCTTCGATGAAGCTTTCTTT. Its translation is CASSLLGSGGPFDEAFF.

This rearrangement joins TRBV11-2 to TRBJ2-1; 7 nucleotides agree with TRBD2. The junction had 3 bases not matched to a gene; V was cut back by 3 bases and J by 4 bases. Germline CDR1 is SGHAT and CDR2 is FQNNGV. The CDR3 loop spans 14 amino acids. CDR3 bases: TGTGCCAGCAGCTTGGCGGGAGCGTACAATGAGCAGTTCTTC. It codes for CASSLAGAYNEQFF.

This chain joins TRBV10-3 and TRBJ1-5; no clear D gene. V lost 8 bases, J lost 0 bases, and 5 bases lay in between. The CDR3 length is 12 residues. Germline V gives CDR1 ENHRY, CDR2 SYGVKD. The CDR3 sequence is CAISSSNQPQHF. The CDR3 DNA reads as TGTGCCATCTCGAGTAGCAATCAGCCCCAGCATTTT.

This chain uses TRBV11-3 with TRBJ2-1; the D is unclear. Deletions cut 5 bases from V and 2 bases from J, with 13 bases between. The CDR3 consists of 15 residues. The germline CDR1 and CDR2 sequences are SGHNT and YENEEA. CDR3 coding DNA: TGTGCCAGCAGCCCCCGATTGGGCACCTACAATGAGCAGTTCTTC. Translated: CASSPRLGTYNEQFF.

V and J are TRBV21-1 and TRBJ1-1; TRBD1, as called in the table, went unchecked against the DNA. TRBV21-1 is flagged as a pseudogene. The CDR3 spans 15 residues. CDR3 loop: CASSFHRGLHTEAFF. As DNA, the CDR3 is TGTGCCAGCAGCTTCCACAGGGGGCTGCACACTGAAGCTTTCTTT.

This clone showed up just a few times. The chain recombines TRBV7-9 with TRBJ1-6; TRBD1 is a possible D gene (6 bases). This CDR3 contains 14 residues. Trimming removed 5 bases from V and 10 bases from J, with 15 bases in between. Germline lookup yields CDR1 SEHNR and CDR2 FQNEAQ (reference sequence). CDR3 nucleotides: TGTGCCAGCAGCCCGAGTGGGGGCGGATCACCCCTCCACTTT. It yields the protein CASSPSGGGSPLHF.

J is TRBJ2-7 and V is TRBV7-4; 12 nucleotides line up with TRBD2. Germline CDR1 SGHVT, CDR2 SQSDAQ. This CDR3 spans 17 amino acids. Trimming removed 1 base from V and 9 bases from J; junction bases left unmatched: 13. The chain's CDR3 is CASSLGDGSGLAGRQYF. CDR3 nucleotides: TGTGCCAGCAGCTTAGGTGATGGGTCGGGACTAGCGGGCCGGCAGTACTTC.

This clone showed up just a few times. The gene calls are TRBV5-6 and TRBJ2-1; 7 bases align to TRBD2. Germline assignment: CDR1 SGHDT and CDR2 YYEEEE. The length of the CDR3 is 16 residues. The J segment lost 4 bases and the V segment lost 0 bases, leaving 7 bases of the junction unmatched. Here the CDR3 reads CASSLEALAVYNEQFF. CDR3 in DNA: TGTGCCAGCAGCTTGGAGGCCCTAGCGGTATACAATGAGCAGTTCTTC.

The chain uses TRBV4-1 and TRBJ1-5; unclear D gene. CDR1 and CDR2 from the germline V gene are MGHRA and YSYEKL. Trimming removed 2 bases from V and 0 bases from J, with 8 bases in between. The CDR3 has 15 amino acids. The CDR3 region is CASSQTVLSNQPQHF. The CDR3 coding sequence is TGCGCCAGCAGCCAAACGGTTCTTAGCAATCAGCCCCAGCATTTT.

The chain combines TRBV7-6 with TRBJ1-2; 9 bases map to TRBD1. The germline CDR1 and CDR2 sequences are SGHVS and FNYEAQ. This CDR3 spans 15 amino acids. The trim removed 5 bases at V and 7 bases at J, leaving 11 bases unmatched. Here the CDR3 DNA reads TGTGCCAGCAGCCCCACAGGGGGCGGACGCACTGGCTACACCTTC. Amino acids: CASSPTGGGRTGYTF.

This clone came up a few times. The rearrangement joins TRBV5-8 to TRBJ1-3, with D possibly being TRBD1 (5 bases). With 4 bases removed from V and 11 bases from J, the gap between germline ends came to 22 bases. There are 15 residues in the CDR3. The V gene's germline CDR1 is SGHTS and CDR2 YDEGEE. CDR3 in DNA: TGTGCCAGCAGCGGAGGGACCTACCTCGGGTTCGCCATATATTTT. Protein: CASSGGTYLGFAIYF. The variable domain in full, with the rest retrieved from reference TRBV5-8 and TRBJ1-3, is EAGVTQSPTHLIKTRGQQATLRCSPISGHTSVYWYQQALGLGLQFLLWYDEGEERNRGNFPPRFSGRQFPNYSSELNVNALELEDSALYLCASSGGTYLGFAIYFGEGSWLTVV.

The gene calls are TRBV30 and TRBJ2-1; TRBD1 might be the D (6 bases). From germline, CDR1 is GTSNPN and CDR2 SVGIG (reference sequence). The CDR3 spans 13 residues. The V end lost 5 bases, the J end lost 9 bases, and 17 bases lay between the germline ends. The CDR3 loop is CAWATGLEGEQFF. The DNA of the CDR3 is TGTGCCTGGGCAACAGGGTTAGAGGGTGAGCAGTTCTTC.

The J gene is TRBJ1-2, the V gene TRBV30; TRBD1 aligns across 8 bases. With V trimmed by 2 bases and J by 12 bases, 11 bases remained unmatched. The CDR3 loop spans 13 amino acids. Germline CDR1 and CDR2: GTSNPN and SVGIG (reference sequence). CDR3 sequence reads: CAWSPPDREVDTF. In DNA, the CDR3 is TGTGCCTGGAGTCCCCCGGACAGGGAGGTAGACACCTTC.

Ten or more counts support this clone. This chain links TRBV19 with TRBJ2-2, with 7 nucleotides matching TRBD1. This CDR3 has 16 residues. CDR1 LNHDA and CDR2 SQIVND come from the germline V gene (reference sequence). The J segment lost 4 bases and the V segment lost 4 bases, leaving 9 bases of the junction unmatched. DNA of the CDR3: TGTGCCAGTAGTACCCCAGGGGGTGTCGGCACCGGGGAGCTGTTTTTT. It translates to CASSTPGGVGTGELFF.

Regarding this clone: The junction differs from germline at one of its ends, possibly a read error. The chain links TRBV7-7 to TRBJ2-5, with 9 bases fitting TRBD2. The CDR3 totals 14 residues. CDR1 and CDR2 from the germline V gene are SSHAT and FNYEAQ (reference sequence). CDR3 in amino acids: CASSPGGGAETQYF. The CDR3 DNA follows: TGTGCTAGCAGCCCCGGCGGGGGGGCGGAGACCCAGTACTTC.